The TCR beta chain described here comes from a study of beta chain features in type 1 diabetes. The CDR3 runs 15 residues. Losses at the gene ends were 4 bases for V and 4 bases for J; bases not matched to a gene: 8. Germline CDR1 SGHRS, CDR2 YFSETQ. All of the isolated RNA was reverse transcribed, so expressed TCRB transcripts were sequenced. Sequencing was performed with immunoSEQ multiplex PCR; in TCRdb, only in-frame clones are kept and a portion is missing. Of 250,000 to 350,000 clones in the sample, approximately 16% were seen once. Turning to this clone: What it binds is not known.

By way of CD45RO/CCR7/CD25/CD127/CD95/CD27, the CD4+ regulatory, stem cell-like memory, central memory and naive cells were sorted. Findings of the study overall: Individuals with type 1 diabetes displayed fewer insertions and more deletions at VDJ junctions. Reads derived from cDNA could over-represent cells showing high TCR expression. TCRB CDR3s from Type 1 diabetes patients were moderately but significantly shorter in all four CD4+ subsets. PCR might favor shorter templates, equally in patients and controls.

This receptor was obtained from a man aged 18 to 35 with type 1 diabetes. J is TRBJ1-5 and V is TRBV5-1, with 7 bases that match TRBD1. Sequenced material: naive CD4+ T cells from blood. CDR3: CASSPGRDSNQPQHF. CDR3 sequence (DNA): TGCGCCAGCAGCCCCGGCCGGGACAGTAATCAGCCCCAGCATTTT.